The entry below gives a single TCR beta chain sequence along with its context. Its antigen remains unknown. All TRB cDNA libraries came from 5' RACE performed with UMI labels. From its re-call of the 5' RACE reads, TCRdb lists each CDR3 protein once, without DNA. The specimen's table records 69,000 or so distinct CDR3 sequences. The authors gated naive CD8+ T cells as CD45RO-CCR7+CD27+CD95-. Germline V gene lookup returns CDR1 MDHEN and CDR2 SYDVKM. The CDR3 loop spans 14 amino acids. These data originate in a study of CXCR3-negative and CXCR3-positive naive CD8 T cells. Turning to the study itself: The study obtained 120 million to 150 million TRB reads, about 1.5 +/- 0.3 million per library.

Study-wide results and caveats: The study inferred TCR strength from TRB CDR3 properties and found comparable surface CD5 between naive subsets.

The rearrangement uses TRBV28 and TRBJ2-7. The TCR comes from a human donor in good health. Some clones in this sample may be carry-over from other donors' samples. The sample comprised naive CXCR3- CD8+ T cells from blood. Subset here: CD45RO-CCR7+CD27+CD95- naive CD8+ T cells lacking CXCR3 (TNR3-). CDR3 region: CASSFWGEVREQYF.